The entry below describes one T cell receptor beta chain. The target antigen is unknown. The assay was immunoSEQ multiplex PCR, and TCRdb's table has in-frame clones only and misses some. Seen here are some 2,100,000 clones, under 97% observed once, and the top ten hold more than 0.1%. The record originates from a study of shared clonotypes between healthy human individuals. The wider study: Donor ages ranged 18 to 49 years: a couple of women, a few men. Regarding the study as a whole: An effect of sequencing depth on clonotype sharing among donors was expected.

CDR1 and CDR2 (germline): MNHNS, SASEGT. The V gene lost 6 bases and the J gene lost 3 bases, with 14 bases spanning the gap. The CDR3 loop spans 14 amino acids. This TCR was sampled from a man aged 18 to 29 in good health. Sample: naive CD4+ T cells sorted from blood. Subset in this sample: CD45RA+ positively selected. The V gene is TRBV6-1, the J gene TRBJ1-2, with D unclear. The CDR3 sequence is CASRSTRTDYGYTF. The CDR3 DNA follows: TGTGCCAGCAGATCGACTAGGACGGACTATGGCTACACCTTC.